These 24 T cell receptor beta chains originate from one sample sequenced in a study of T cell repertoires in cytomegalovirus infection. TCRdb reanalysed the reads using MiXCR and keeps one entry per CDR3 protein. The sample shows 65,000 to 95,000 distinct CDR3 sequences, roughly 3.5% of them seen only once. The sample comprised PBMCs. Receptors were obtained from a human donor in good health (CMV status not recorded). Some clones in this sample may be carry-over from other donors' samples.

This clonotype was seen repeatedly, ten times or more. The V and J genes are TRBV6-6 and TRBJ2-4, with TRBD2 matching 15 bases. CDR1 is MNHNY, CDR2 SVGAGI, per germline (reference sequence). V lost 2 bases to trimming and J lost 3 bases; unmatched junction nucleotides: 17. The length of the CDR3 is 22 residues. CDR3 loop: CASSYPGGTGTSGGPYKNIQYF. The CDR3, as DNA: TGTGCCAGCAGTTACCCCGGCGGTACCGGGACTAGCGGGGGGCCCTACAAAAACATTCAGTACTTC.

This clonotype was detected ten times or more. The chain joins TRBV4-1 to TRBJ2-7; 8 bases line up with TRBD1. J gave up 2 bases and V 3 bases, and 6 bases lay outside the gene matches. CDR1 and CDR2 from the germline V gene are MGHRA and YSYEKL. This CDR3 region has 15 residues. CDR3 coding DNA: TGCGCCAGCAGCCAGACCGGGACAGGAACCTACGAGCAGTACTTC. Its translation: CASSQTGTGTYEQYF.

This clonotype has at least ten counts. The chain links TRBV7-6 to TRBJ2-2; 7 bases fit TRBD1. CDR3 length equals 16 residues. V shed 3 bases, J shed 6 bases, and the junction held 10 bases outside the gene matches. Looked up from germline, CDR1 is SGHVS and CDR2 is FNYEAQ. CDR3 protein: CASSFSPTGRAGELFF. As DNA, the CDR3 is TGTGCCAGCAGCTTCTCTCCGACAGGGCGTGCCGGGGAGCTGTTTTTT.

At least ten counts were recorded for this clonotype. The chain uses TRBV20-1 and TRBJ2-5; D uncertain. V lost 3 bases to trimming and J lost 5 bases, with 7 bases between them. Germline values: CDR1 DFQATT, CDR2 SNEGSKA (reference sequence). This CDR3 spans 11 amino acids. CDR3 loop: CSASIPETQYF. The CDR3 DNA reads as TGCAGTGCTAGTATCCCGGAGACCCAGTACTTC.

The genes are TRBV2 and TRBJ1-1; perhaps TRBD1 as D (6 bases). Trimming took 6 bases from V and 4 from J, leaving 15 bases between them. Germline values: CDR1 SNHLY, CDR2 FYNNEI. The CDR3 extends over 14 amino acids. CDR3 nucleotide sequence: TGTGCCAGCAGCCTTGACAGGACTGGCACTGAAGCTTTCTTT. It translates to CASSLDRTGTEAFF. Drawing the rest from reference TRBV2 and TRBJ1-1, the complete variable domain is EPEVTQTPSHQVTQMGQEVILRCVPISNHLYFYWYRQILGQKVEFLVSFYNNEISEKSEIFDDQFSVERPDGSNFTLKIRSTKLEDSAMYFCASSLDRTGTEAFFGQGTRLTVV.

In its sample, this clonotype was seen many times. The rearrangement joins TRBV18 to TRBJ1-2; 7 nucleotides agree with TRBD1. The CDR3 runs to 15 residues. Trimming removed 3 bases from V and 2 bases from J; junction bases left unmatched: 6. CDR1 and CDR2 from the germline V gene are KGHSH and LQKENI. CDR3 amino acids: CASSPARGRNYGYTF. CDR3 nucleotide sequence: TGTGCCAGCTCACCTGCGAGGGGGCGCAACTATGGCTACACCTTC.

Many counts were recorded for this clonotype. The J gene is TRBJ2-3, the V gene TRBV7-2; no definite D call. The CDR3 runs to 14 residues. In germline, CDR1 is SGHTA, CDR2 FQGNSA. V lost 1 base and J 6 bases, leaving 11 bases between the germline ends. The CDR3 DNA is TGTGCCAGCAGCTTAGTGCCCCTCGGGGATACGCAGTATTTT. Translating it yields CASSLVPLGDTQYF.

This clonotype was seen ten or more times. The chain combines TRBV29-1 with TRBJ2-3, with D possibly being TRBD1 (5 bases). The CDR3 runs 13 residues. Per the germline V gene, CDR1 is SQVTM and CDR2 is ANQGSEA. V lost 3 bases, J lost 2 bases, and 9 bases lay in between. CDR3 loop: CSVDDRYTDTQYF. The CDR3 nucleotides read TGCAGCGTTGATGACAGATACACAGATACGCAGTATTTT.

This clonotype was recorded at least ten times. The rearrangement joins TRBV6-2 or TRBV6-3 to TRBJ2-3, with TRBD2 matching over 12 bases. The CDR3 extends over 17 amino acids. From germline, CDR1 is MNHEY and CDR2 SVGEGT. Trimming at V came to 6 bases and at J to 0 bases, leaving 7 bases not matched to a gene. CDR3 loop: CASSRIGTSGSTDTQYF. In nucleotides, the CDR3 is TGTGCCAGCAGCCGCATAGGGACTAGCGGGAGCACAGATACGCAGTATTTT.

The table lists this clonotype with many counts. The V call is TRBV7-3, the J call TRBJ1-1; 8 positions match TRBD1. CDR1 is SGHTA, CDR2 FQGTGA, per germline. The CDR3 runs 14 residues. Trimming took 4 bases from V and 0 from J; bases not matched to a gene: 1. Here the CDR3 DNA reads TGTGCCAGCAGCTCGGGACAGGTGAACACTGAAGCTTTCTTT. Translated: CASSSGQVNTEAFF.

This clonotype was seen at least ten times. The gene calls are TRBV12-3 or TRBV12-4 and TRBJ2-1; TRBD1 agrees at 8 bases. The CDR3 runs 14 residues. V was clipped by 7 bases and J by 4 bases; unmatched bases: 6. CDR3 sequence reads: CASTRTGTYNEQFF. The CDR3 nucleotides are TGTGCCAGCACCAGGACAGGGACATACAATGAGCAGTTCTTC.

The table lists this clonotype with many counts. CDR3 protein: CASSLRGYSTEAFF. DNA of the CDR3: TGTGCCAGCAGCCTCAGGGGATATAGCACTGAAGCTTTCTTT. The J gene is TRBJ1-1, the V gene TRBV11-2; D is perhaps TRBD1 (6 bases). Looked up from germline, CDR1 is SGHAT and CDR2 is FQNNGV. CDR3 length equals 14 residues. Trimming removed 5 bases at V and 4 bases at J, with 14 bases between.

This clonotype was observed many times. The genes are TRBV11-2 and TRBJ2-5; 7 positions match TRBD1. Losses at the gene ends were 4 bases for V and 2 bases for J; bases not matched to a gene: 16. The CDR3 loop spans 18 amino acids. Germline V CDR1 and CDR2: SGHAT, FQNNGV. CDR3 bases: TGTGCCAGCAGCTCCATAGGGGAATGGGACAGCCAGCAAGAGACCCAGTACTTC. Its translation: CASSSIGEWDSQQETQYF. The whole variable domain, filled in from reference TRBV11-2 and TRBJ2-5, reads EAGVAQSPRYKIIEKRQSVAFWCNPISGHATLYWYQQILGQGPKLLIQFQNNGVVDDSQLPKDRFSAERLKGVDSTLKIQPAKLEDSAVYLCASSSIGEWDSQQETQYFGPGTRLLVL.

This clonotype was recorded at least ten times. The rearrangement joins TRBV6-2 or TRBV6-3 to TRBJ2-1; tentative D call: TRBD2 (5 bases). The CDR3 runs to 11 residues. Germline V CDR1 and CDR2: MNHEY, SVGEGT. Trimming shortened V by 7 bases and J by 7 bases, and 8 bases separated the two germline ends. This CDR3 reads CASTLANEQFF. CDR3 coding DNA: TGTGCCAGCACTTTAGCGAATGAGCAGTTCTTC.

This clonotype was seen repeatedly, ten times or more. The chain links TRBV5-4 to TRBJ2-5; D gene uncertain. Looked up from germline, CDR1 is SGHNT and CDR2 is YYREEE (reference sequence). The CDR3 totals 15 residues. V gave up 4 bases and J gave up 7 bases, with 20 bases separating them. The chain's CDR3 is CASSRKNVPPGTQYF. CDR3 DNA sequence: TGTGCCAGCAGCCGGAAAAATGTTCCTCCAGGGACCCAGTACTTC.

This clonotype showed up many times. The V and J genes are TRBV7-2 and TRBJ2-7, with D unresolved. The CDR3 runs to 12 residues. V lost 4 bases, J lost 4 bases, and 8 bases lay in between. Germline values: CDR1 SGHTA, CDR2 FQGNSA. The CDR3, as DNA: TGTGCCAGCAGCTCCGACGGGTACGAGCAGTACTTC. This encodes CASSSDGYEQYF.

This clonotype came up a few times. The genes are TRBV11-2 and TRBJ2-7; perhaps TRBD1 as D (6 bases). Trimming pared 2 bases from V and 7 bases from J, leaving 12 bases between. The CDR3 length is 13 residues. Germline V lookup: CDR1 SGHAT, CDR2 FQNNGV. CDR3 nucleotide sequence: TGTGCCAGCAGCTTATCGTCAGGGGTAGAGCAGTACTTC. It is translated as CASSLSSGVEQYF.

This clonotype has at least ten counts. The chain employs TRBV28 and TRBJ2-1; D is unresolved. The CDR3 has 16 amino acids. CDR1 is MDHEN and CDR2 is SYDVKM in the germline V gene. Trimming took off 5 bases at V and 1 base at J, with 15 bases between the two ends. The DNA for the CDR3 is TGTGCCAGCAGTCCCCTTAAAGCACTTTCCTACAATGAGCAGTTCTTC. Amino acids: CASSPLKALSYNEQFF. Together with reference TRBV28 and TRBJ2-1, the CDR3 gives the full variable domain: DVKVTQSSRYLVKRTGEKVFLECVQDMDHENMFWYRQDPGLGLRLIYFSYDVKMKEKGDIPEGYSVSREKKERFSLILESASTNQTSMYLCASSPLKALSYNEQFFGPGTRLTVL.

This clonotype was seen many times. The DNA of the CDR3 is TGCAGTGCTCTCGACTACAACACAGATACGCAGTATTTT. This sequence encodes CSALDYNTDTQYF. The V and J genes are TRBV20-1 and TRBJ2-3; TRBD2 might be the D (5 bases). Deletions cut 5 bases from V and 2 bases from J, with 11 bases between. CDR1 and CDR2 (germline): DFQATT, SNEGSKA (reference sequence). The CDR3 totals 13 residues.

This clonotype was detected many times. This rearrangement joins TRBV9 to TRBJ2-3; no reliable D call. The CDR3 sequence is 12 residues long. CDR1 and CDR2 (germline): SGDLS, YYNGEE. The germline V and J ends were trimmed by 0 bases and 6 bases, with 5 bases remaining between them. The CDR3: CASSVDPDTQYF. The DNA for the CDR3 is TGTGCCAGCAGCGTAGACCCGGATACGCAGTATTTT.

This clonotype was observed at least ten times. The chain couples TRBV28 to TRBJ2-1; 11 bases map to TRBD1. From germline, CDR1 is MDHEN and CDR2 SYDVKM. There are 13 residues in the CDR3. Trimming cost V 11 bases and J 7 bases; bases outside gene matches: 7. The CDR3 region has the DNA TGTGCCGAGAGGGACAGGGGGGGGAATGAGCAGTTCTTC. Translated, it gives CAERDRGGNEQFF.

This clonotype occurred many times. The chain is built from TRBV27 and TRBJ1-1; D perhaps matches TRBD1 (6 bases). Deletions cut 7 bases from V and 1 base from J, with 13 bases between. The CDR3 spans 14 residues. Germline loops: CDR1 MNHEY, CDR2 SMNVEV (reference sequence). The CDR3 sequence is CASNFLGANTEAFF. The CDR3 DNA reads TGTGCCAGCAACTTCCTGGGGGCGAACACTGAAGCTTTCTTT.

This clonotype was observed at least ten times. J is TRBJ1-3 and V is TRBV7-2; unclear D gene. The germline V gene encodes CDR1 SGHTA and CDR2 FQGNSA. Trimming shortened V by 5 bases and J by 7 bases, and 9 bases separated the two germline ends. The CDR3 spans 12 residues. The DNA for the CDR3 is TGTGCCAGCAGCCCGAATGGCAACACCATATATTTT. Translating gives CASSPNGNTIYF.

This clonotype was counted many times. The rearrangement joins TRBV6-2 or TRBV6-3 to TRBJ2-3; D possibly matches TRBD1 or TRBD2 (6 bases each). The CDR3 contains 15 residues. The V end lost 0 bases, the J end lost 3 bases, and 10 bases lay between the germline ends. Germline CDR1 is MNHEY and CDR2 is SVGEGT. This CDR3 is CASSYSRGRTDTQYF. The CDR3 bases are TGTGCCAGCAGTTACTCGAGGGGGAGGACAGATACGCAGTATTTT.